The rows below give T cell receptor beta chains drawn from one sample of a study of blood T cell repertoires in COVID-19. Sequenced by immunoSEQ multiplex PCR; TCRdb stores in-frame clones only, minus some. The sample includes more than 110,000 clones, 70% to 85% of them seen just once. The sample consisted of PBMCs or T cells enriched from blood (not recorded which). These receptors came from a young woman who had been exposed to COVID-19. CDR3s include the opening cysteine and the closing phenylalanine or tryptophan. A D gene is named only where the DNA matches it firmly. The size field is filled for only some rows; it gives once, few, many or a size class.

d_call	v_call	j_call	clone_size	cdr3_aa	cdr3_nt
.	TRBV7-2	TRBJ2-1	.	CASSPGGTGSYNEQFF	TGTGCCAGCAGCCCCGGGGGGACAGGCTCCTACAATGAGCAGTTCTTC
.	TRBV5-4	TRBJ2-5	.	CASSFRTGGLETQYF	TGTGCCAGCAGCTTTCGGACCGGCGGGTTGGAGACCCAGTACTTC
.	TRBV2	TRBJ2-5	.	CASSEQGQETQYF	TGTGCCAGCAGTGAGCAGGGGCAAGAGACCCAGTACTTC
TRBD1	TRBV5-1	TRBJ1-2	.	CASATGGTGGYGYTF	TGCGCCAGCGCGACCGGAGGGACAGGGGGCTATGGCTACACCTTC
.	TRBV10-3	TRBJ1-2	.	CAISSSQNYGYTF	TGTGCCATCAGCTCTTCACAGAACTATGGCTACACCTTC
TRBD1	TRBV4-3	TRBJ1-4	.	CASSRHRGANEKLFF	TGCGCCAGCAGCCGTCACAGGGGGGCGAATGAAAAACTGTTTTTT
TRBD2	TRBV5-1	TRBJ2-2	.	CASSLVILAEPNTGELFF	TGCGCCAGCAGCTTGGTCATACTAGCGGAGCCAAACACCGGGGAGCTGTTTTTT
TRBD2	TRBV29-1	TRBJ2-3	.	CSVLGLAEAQYF	TGCAGCGTCCTGGGACTAGCGGAGGCGCAGTATTTT
.	TRBV28	TRBJ1-5	.	CASRPGLSNQPQHF	TGTGCCAGCAGACCGGGACTGAGCAATCAGCCCCAGCATTTT
.	TRBV2	TRBJ2-2	once	CASKAGRTGELFF	TGTGCCAGCAAAGCAGGGCGCACCGGGGAGCTGTTTTTT
.	TRBV2	TRBJ1-5	.	CASSEGRVSNQPQHF	TGTGCCAGCAGTGAAGGGCGGGTTAGCAATCAGCCCCAGCATTTT
.	TRBV27	TRBJ2-7	once	CASSPGVAGGIYEQYF	TGTGCCAGCAGTCCGGGGGTGGCAGGGGGAATCTACGAGCAGTACTTC
TRBD1	TRBV6-5	TRBJ1-2	.	CASSFPVTGDGYTF	TGTGCCAGCAGTTTCCCGGTGACAGGGGATGGCTACACCTTC
TRBD1	TRBV30	TRBJ2-7	.	CAWSPDRAVHEQYF	TGTGCCTGGAGCCCGGACAGGGCAGTCCACGAGCAGTACTTC
TRBD1	TRBV19	TRBJ1-5	few	CASRETGGVRQPQHF	TGTGCCAGTAGGGAGACAGGGGGTGTACGTCAGCCCCAGCATTTT
TRBD1	TRBV27	TRBJ1-3	.	CASSDKDRGIGNTIYF	TGTGCCAGCAGTGACAAGGACAGGGGGATTGGAAACACCATATATTTT
.	TRBV30	TRBJ2-7	.	CAWRSLGTYEQYF	TGTGCCTGGAGGTCCCTAGGCACCTACGAGCAGTACTTC
TRBD1	TRBV19	TRBJ2-7	once	CASSPTGASNYEQYF	TGTGCCAGTAGCCCGACAGGGGCCTCCAACTACGAGCAGTACTTC
TRBD2	TRBV7-9	TRBJ2-5	.	CASSSSGIPQETQYF	TGTGCCAGCAGCTCGAGCGGGATTCCACAAGAGACCCAGTACTTC
.	TRBV27	TRBJ2-5	.	CASSIGTAETQYF	TGTGCCAGCTCGATAGGGACTGCAGAGACCCAGTACTTC
.	TRBV29-1	TRBJ2-6	.	CSVGGTHFGLPNVLTF	TGCAGCGTTGGAGGGACACACTTTGGTTTACCCAACGTCCTGACTTTC
.	TRBV19	TRBJ2-3	.	CASRTQAATDTQYF	TGTGCCAGTAGAACACAGGCAGCCACAGATACGCAGTATTTT
.	TRBV6-5	TRBJ2-6	.	CASISPGANVLTF	TGTGCCAGCATCTCCCCCGGGGCCAACGTCCTGACTTTC
TRBD1	TRBV24-1	TRBJ1-2	.	CATSDPTVGDRGRHGYTF	TGTGCCACCAGTGATCCAACCGTGGGGGACAGGGGGCGGCATGGCTACACCTTC
TRBD1	TRBV19	TRBJ2-7	few	CASRDRGDSYEQYF	TGTGCCAGTAGGGACAGGGGAGATTCCTACGAGCAGTACTTC
.	TRBV9	TRBJ1-1	few	CASSVGRDTEAFF	TGTGCCAGCAGCGTAGGTCGGGACACTGAAGCTTTCTTT
TRBD1	TRBV9	TRBJ1-1	.	CASSETGLYTEAFF	TGTGCCAGCAGCGAGACAGGGTTGTACACTGAAGCTTTCTTT
.	TRBV18	TRBJ1-6	.	CASSPVSGDDSPLHF	TGTGCCAGCTCACCGGTCTCAGGGGATGATTCACCCCTCCACTTT
TRBD2	TRBV20-1	TRBJ2-7	.	CSASRAGGFYEQYF	TGCAGTGCTAGTCGGGCGGGAGGCTTCTACGAGCAGTACTTC
.	TRBV28	TRBJ2-7	.	CASSRDRAYEQYF	TGTGCCAGCAGCCGAGACAGAGCCTACGAGCAGTACTTC
.	TRBV19	TRBJ1-4	.	CASSIEQGLATNEKLFF	TGTGCCAGTAGTATTGAACAGGGCCTTGCAACTAATGAAAAACTGTTTTTT
.	TRBV2	TRBJ2-1	.	CATTGLADIYYNEQFF	TGTGCCACCACGGGGTTAGCGGACATTTACTACAATGAGCAGTTCTTC
TRBD2	TRBV11-1	TRBJ2-5	.	CASRTGGETQYF	TGTGCCAGCAGAACGGGGGGGGAGACCCAGTACTTC
.	TRBV21-1	TRBJ1-1	.	CASSNSGGGWTGEAFF	TGTGCCAGCAGCAATTCAGGGGGCGGGTGGACGGGTGAAGCTTTCTTT
TRBD2	TRBV28	TRBJ2-7	.	CASSLRREGHHEQYF	TGTGCCAGCAGTTTACGGCGGGAGGGCCACCACGAGCAGTACTTC
.	TRBV7-2	TRBJ2-5	.	CASSRNSGLQETQYF	TGTGCCAGCAGCCGGAACTCGGGACTGCAAGAGACCCAGTACTTC
.	TRBV7-8	TRBJ1-1	few	CASSPVPSAVNTEAFF	TGTGCCAGCAGCCCCGTCCCTAGTGCAGTGAACACTGAAGCTTTCTTT
.	TRBV5-8	TRBJ2-5	few	CASSLVGSETQYF	TGTGCCAGCAGCTTGGTCGGGAGTGAGACCCAGTACTTC
.	TRBV19	TRBJ1-2	.	CASSIDRGTRGYTF	TGTGCCAGTAGTATAGATCGCGGGACTCGTGGCTACACCTTC
.	TRBV9	TRBJ1-1	.	CASSVPSGRSTEAFF	TGTGCCAGCAGCGTACCTTCGGGTAGGAGCACTGAAGCTTTCTTT
.	TRBV15	TRBJ1-4	once	CATSPSRENEKLFF	TGTGCCACCAGCCCCAGCCGGGAGAATGAAAAACTGTTTTTT
TRBD1	TRBV19	TRBJ1-6	.	CASSIQGQRDSPLHF	TGTGCCAGTAGTATCCAGGGACAGCGAGATTCACCCCTCCACTTT
TRBD1	TRBV28	TRBJ1-5	.	CASSLTGGGSNQPQHF	TGTGCCAGCAGTCTCACAGGGGGCGGGAGCAATCAGCCCCAGCATTTT
TRBD2	TRBV6-2/TRBV6-3	TRBJ2-5	.	CASSYSGGRETQYF	TGTGCCAGCAGTTACTCGGGCGGGAGGGAGACCCAGTACTTC
.	TRBV27	TRBJ1-2	.	CASSLFGAGYGYTF	TGTGCCAGCAGTTTGTTTGGGGCTGGGTATGGCTACACCTTC
.	TRBV4-1	TRBJ2-1	.	CASSQVGLANNEQFF	TGCGCCAGCAGCCAAGTTGGGCTAGCGAACAATGAGCAGTTCTTC